These 8 T cell receptor beta chains came from one sample sequenced in a study of blood T cell repertoires in COVID-19. Assay used: immunoSEQ multiplex PCR; TCRdb lists only in-frame clones, some missing. The table lists about 160,000 clones, over 80% of them singletons. The sequencing sample was made of peripheral blood. All receptors come from a man older than 75 with acute or convalescent COVID-19.

V usage is TRBV29-1 and J usage is TRBJ2-5, with TRBD1 as a possible D gene (7 bases). V gave up 3 bases and J gave up 1 base, with 24 bases separating them. This CDR3 region has 18 residues. The V gene's germline CDR1 is SQVTM and CDR2 ANQGSEA. As DNA, the CDR3 is TGCAGCGTTGATTTGGGCAGGGGGGAAGTGAAAGTCCAAGAGACCCAGTACTTC. The encoded protein is CSVDLGRGEVKVQETQYF. Combining the CDR3 with reference TRBV29-1 and TRBJ2-5 gives the whole variable domain SAVISQKPSRDICQRGTSLTIQCQVDSQVTMMFWYRQQPGQSLTLIATANQGSEATYESGFVIDKFPISRPNLTFSTLTVSNMSPEDSSIYLCSVDLGRGEVKVQETQYFGPGTRLLVL.

V is TRBV6-2 or TRBV6-3 and J is TRBJ1-4; D gene unclear. Trimming stripped 6 bases from V and 2 bases from J, with 16 bases between. This CDR3 is 16 amino acids long. Germline V gene lookup returns CDR1 MNHEY and CDR2 SVGEGT. As DNA, the CDR3 is TGTGCCAGCAGCCGCGGACTCCTGGGGACTAATGAAAAACTGTTTTTT. Amino acid sequence: CASSRGLLGTNEKLFF.

The J gene is TRBJ1-2, the V gene TRBV9, with 8 positions matching TRBD1. Germline loops: CDR1 SGDLS, CDR2 YYNGEE. V dropped 4 bases and J dropped 5; count of bases not matched to a gene: 10. The CDR3 contains 15 residues. Written as DNA, the CDR3 is TGTGCCAGCAGCCCAGGGACAGGCGTAGGGTATGGCTACACCTTC. Its translation is CASSPGTGVGYGYTF.

This clone was picked up one time. The chain couples TRBV18 to TRBJ2-2, with a weak D call TRBD1 (5 bases). Germline CDR1 and CDR2: KGHSH and LQKENI. This CDR3 is built from 16 residues. Trimming stripped 0 bases from V and 1 base from J, with 9 bases between. The CDR3 protein is CASSPPPGQNTGELFF. The CDR3 coding sequence is TGTGCCAGCTCACCACCTCCAGGGCAGAACACCGGGGAGCTGTTTTTT.

This chain uses TRBV7-2 with TRBJ1-3; unclear D gene. The V end lost 5 bases, the J end lost 3 bases, and 14 bases lay between the germline ends. This CDR3 region has 15 residues. Germline V gene data show CDR1 as SGHTA and CDR2 as FQGNSA. The CDR3 bases are TGTGCCAGCAGCCAAATGGGCCAGTATGGAAACACCATATATTTT. This translates into CASSQMGQYGNTIYF.

V gene TRBV30 combines with J gene TRBJ2-2, with D tentatively TRBD2 (6 bases). In germline, CDR1 is GTSNPN, CDR2 SVGIG (reference sequence). The CDR3 has 13 residues. V lost 5 bases, J lost 7 bases, and 14 bases lay in between. The CDR3, as DNA: TGTGCCTGGGGGAGGACCGAGGGCGGGGAGCTGTTTTTT. It encodes CAWGRTEGGELFF.

The gene calls are TRBV28 and TRBJ1-5, with unresolved D. The CDR3 length is 14 residues. Germline V gene data show CDR1 as MDHEN and CDR2 as SYDVKM. The germline V and J ends were trimmed by 5 bases and 6 bases, with 14 bases remaining between them. The CDR3 protein is CASSTSMAGQPQHF. CDR3 nucleotide sequence: TGTGCCAGCAGTACGTCAATGGCGGGTCAGCCCCAGCATTTT.

V and J are TRBV30 and TRBJ1-3; D is unresolved. V lost 4 bases and J lost 4, with 8 bases in between. The CDR3 consists of 12 residues. CDR1 and CDR2 (germline): GTSNPN, SVGIG (reference sequence). The CDR3: CAWNEAGNTIYF. The DNA for the CDR3 is TGTGCCTGGAACGAGGCCGGAAACACCATATATTTT.